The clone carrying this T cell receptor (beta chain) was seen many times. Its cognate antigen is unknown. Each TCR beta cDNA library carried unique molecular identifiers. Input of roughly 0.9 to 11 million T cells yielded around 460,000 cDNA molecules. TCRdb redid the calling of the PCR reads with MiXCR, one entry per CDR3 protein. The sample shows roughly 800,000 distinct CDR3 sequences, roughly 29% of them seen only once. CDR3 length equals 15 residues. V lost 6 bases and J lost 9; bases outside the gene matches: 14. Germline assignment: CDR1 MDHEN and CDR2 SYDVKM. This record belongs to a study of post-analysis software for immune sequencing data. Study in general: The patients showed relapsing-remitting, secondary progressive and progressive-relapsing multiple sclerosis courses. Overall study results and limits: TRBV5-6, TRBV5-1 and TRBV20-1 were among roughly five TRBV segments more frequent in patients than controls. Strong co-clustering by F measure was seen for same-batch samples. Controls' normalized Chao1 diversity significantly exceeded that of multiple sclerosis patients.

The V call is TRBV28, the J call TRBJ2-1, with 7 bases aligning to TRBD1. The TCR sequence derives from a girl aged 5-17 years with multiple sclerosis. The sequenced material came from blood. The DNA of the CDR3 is TGTGCCAGCAGCCCCCTGGGGCAGGGGGTGGGTGAGCAGTTCTTC. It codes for CASSPLGQGVGEQFF. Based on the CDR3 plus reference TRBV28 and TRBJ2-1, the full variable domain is DVKVTQSSRYLVKRTGEKVFLECVQDMDHENMFWYRQDPGLGLRLIYFSYDVKMKEKGDIPEGYSVSREKKERFSLILESASTNQTSMYLCASSPLGQGVGEQFFGPGTRLTVL.